This section outlines one TCR beta chain sequence together with its context. Its antigen specificity is not known. No per-base quality is available; no much larger clone lies one base away. The sample contains more than one DNA sequence encoding this CDR3. This entry comes from a study of cytomegalovirus exposure and HLA in healthy donors listed by TCRdb under 2017. Background on the whole study: An earlier analysis of under 600 of the donors reported 250 to 300 Gb of sequence data and roughly 110 million unique TCR beta sequences from around 200 million T cells. Every discovery cohort repertoire had been produced on one sequencing platform. An early release covering approximately 600 HLA-typed donors comprised 300 to 350 gigabases of sequencing data and around 86 million unique TCR sequences. A later genetic analysis used genome-wide SNP genotypes for about 60% of the roughly 700 donors, treating that subset as a discovery cohort. In addition to the first cohort of approximately 650 subjects, a separate validation cohort of approximately 120 different subjects was used. To study patterns of TCR occurrence, a later analysis re-analyzed previously published TCR beta repertoires from several hundred donors and added high-resolution HLA genotyping. Donor age, sex, ethnicity and CMV serostatus were compiled alongside the repertoire data. The genetic ancestry cluster associated with self-reported Caucasian donors included 80% to 90% of the 350 to 500 genotyped donors. Rather than drawing on any new phenotypic data, the later analysis identified candidate immune exposures from TCR beta sequences and the way those sequences occurred across donors. HLA typing covered class I and class II loci at four-digit resolution. Among over 350 genotyped donors of the cohort, an average of roughly 240,000 unique TCR beta nucleotide sequences were sequenced per donor, around a sixth of them non-productive. The study profiled the T cell repertoires of 500 to 800 subjects by immunosequencing and related them to cytomegalovirus serostatus. Several DR-DQ haplotypes were handled as single units for association and clustering because linkage in the cohort was strong. The study aimed to test whether cataloging public T cell receptors could reveal signatures of past pathogen exposure. To predict cytomegalovirus infection status, the study brought together high-throughput TCR immunosequencing, statistical association of individual TCRs with disease status, and machine learning. The number of donors typed differed by locus, with roughly 629-640 for A, B, C, DRB1 and DQB1, around 560 for DQA1, approximately 570 for DPA1, and approximately 470 for DPB1. To decide whether each TCR beta V gene segment behaved as functional or pseudogenic, an earlier analysis of several hundred of the donors relied on high-throughput TCR beta sequencing. Overall study outcomes, separate from this receptor: Because counts were too low, around 18 rarely observed V segments, including chromosome 9 orphons, were left out of the earlier analysis of several hundred of the donors. In an earlier analysis of under 600 of the donors, most TCR beta V segments were observed in productive rearrangements about 87% or about 30% of the time, broadly matching IMGT annotations. A total of fewer than 200 TCR beta chains were listed by the study as associated with cytomegalovirus. Only TCR beta chains were sequenced in this cohort, and the absence of alpha or paired-chain data limited detectable features. Most CMV-associated TCR beta chains appeared to be HLA-restricted in a later analysis, and the HLA associations seemed to be driven largely by CMV exposure. In vitro tests confirmed that three of the cytomegalovirus-associated TCR beta chains recognize cytomegalovirus antigens. Because some donors lacked HLA typing at each locus, the association tests relied only on the typed subset. In a later analysis, several top co-occurrence clusters were reported to appear linked to parvovirus B19, influenza, CMV and Epstein-Barr virus. In a later analysis, TCR association rates were found to vary across HLA loci, with the most associated TCRs seen for DRB1 alleles and the fewest for HLA-C alleles. Linkage disequilibrium might explain the correlated functional status among segregating V segments, but an unknown experimental factor could not be excluded. The presence/absence analyses assumed that sequencing depth was roughly uniform across donors, and that assumption may not be true. A cluster of highly shared sequence variants was judged likely to be a technical artifact of the sequencing pipeline. In a later analysis, HLA-associated TCR beta chains showed more clonal expansion and lower generation probabilities than non-associated chains that were equally common. For the cohort, immune exposure information was limited to CMV serostatus. Assigning TCR associations to individual alleles was difficult when HLA alleles, especially DR and DQ, strongly co-occurred. A further reported finding was that TCR beta sequences accurately predicted the HLA-A and HLA-B alleles for most subjects in the first cohort. In a later genetic analysis, fewer N-insertions in productive TCRs were reported among donors in an Asian-associated ancestry cluster than the approximately 630-donor mean. The classifier was reported to diagnose cytomegalovirus status with high specificity and sensitivity in both the original and validation cohorts. Specific HLA alleles were associated with 15,000 to 20,000 TCR beta sequences at a false discovery rate of 0.05 in a later analysis. The authors suggested that the approach could potentially be extended to other disease states and immunological phenotypes. While some public TCRs were present in many individuals, most TCR sequences turned up only very rarely across donors. V-gene and J-gene trimming of TCR beta chains was associated with a missense DCLRE1C variant in a later genetic analysis, and the association was replicated in an independent cohort.

Receptor libraries were prepared by the immunoSEQ multiplex PCR assay. The multiplex PCR relied on a mix of 60 forward primers for TCR Vbeta segments and 13 reverse primers for TCR Jbeta segments. The CDR3 region of rearranged TCR beta genes was amplified from genomic DNA with a multiplex PCR assay. On the Illumina HiSeq System, the amplified TCR beta libraries were sequenced as 87-base-pair reads. As for the authors' bioinformatics: A later analysis tallied 80 million to 95 million unique TCR beta chains across the 650 to 750 repertoires, and 10 million to 11 million of those chains were shared by two or more donors. To remove PCR and sequencing errors, raw reads were error-corrected and collapsed into unique sequences using a nearest-neighbor algorithm that merged closely related sequences. Alignment of CDR3 sequences to IMGT reference sequences was used to assign V, D and J gene segments. For a sequence to be retained, a match of at least six nucleotides was required to both a V gene segment and a J gene segment. A rearrangement was called productive if the CDR3 had no stop codons and remained in frame with V and J, and every other rearrangement was called non-productive. Following IMGT convention, CDR3 was defined as the stretch from the second conserved V-encoded cysteine up to the conserved J-encoded phenylalanine. The earlier analysis of 550 to 650 of the donors excluded any sequence lacking an unambiguous match to a single V gene segment. In an earlier analysis of 450 to 750 of the donors, a V segment was called functional when productive rearrangements were above 56.7%, and segregating when the standard deviation between donors exceeded 5%. A statistical classification framework was built for diagnosing cytomegalovirus status from the catalog of TCR beta chain sequences. In a later analysis, TCR nucleotide sequences were compared against IMGT/GENE-DB human TR gene sequences so that V and J genes could be assigned. Using the TCRdist pipeline, a later analysis assigned CDR3 sequences along with most-parsimonious VDJ recombination scenarios. In a later analysis, every TCR beta chain was defined by the combination of its CDR3 amino acid sequence and its V-gene family, and reads without a unique V-gene family were dropped. A later analysis removed 600 or so highly shared, low-generation-probability nucleotide sequences to deal with suspected cross-contamination and a sequencing artifact. A later analysis calculated a clonal expansion index for each public chain from normalized within-repertoire ranks of inferred template counts. In a later analysis, generation probabilities were computed using a VDJ recombination model fitted to out-of-frame rearrangements, and the results were checked against IGoR. In a later analysis, TCR-TCR, TCR-HLA and TCR-CMV co-occurrence was scored with hypergeometric tests, and a repertoire-size bias correction was applied to TCR pairs. False discovery rates were estimated in a later analysis by permuting HLA or CMV assignments 20 times. In a later analysis, co-occurring TCRs were grouped using DBSCAN, and TCRdist sequence similarity was added for clustering within HLA-allele-positive subsets. Repertoires with fewer than 30,000 or more than 120,000 public chains, plus five repertoires with anomalous nucleotide sharing, were excluded from co-occurrence clustering. TCRdb limited this immuneACCESS table to in-frame rearrangements with V and J called. A share of clones is missing; checked studies link under half to unresolved V genes, and the rest is unexplained. Clonal size and the V and J genes are those of that table, whereas D and trimming came from the DNA. This sample lists roughly 80,000 clones; around two thirds were detected once. Together, the top ten hold approximately 7% of the sample.

The cohort comprised fewer than 750 healthy bone marrow donors. All cohort members were sampled while nominally healthy, although unrecorded immune exposures were likely present. The donor tested CMV seropositive and was one of the 289 seropositive cohort members. Each donor provided a peripheral blood sample, and peripheral blood mononuclear cells were used for TCR beta sequencing. The Qiagen DNeasy Blood Extraction Kit was used to extract genomic DNA from the blood cell samples. This clonotype originated in a woman aged 50 to 60 in good health and CMV-seropositive. The sequencing sample was made of PBMCs.

CDR3 reads: CASSRRQANQPQHF. Read as DNA, the sequence is TGTGCCAGCAGCCGTAGACAGGCAAATCAGCCCCAGCATTTT. Rearrangement joined TRBV28 to TRBJ1-5, and the D gene may be TRBD1, 6 bases matching. CDR1 is given as MDHEN and CDR2 as SYDVKM, both from the germline V gene. The CDR3 numbers 14 residues from cysteine through phenylalanine. The CDR3 DNA has 42 bases and is translated from base 1. V sheds 6 bases and J sheds 4 bases, leaving 13 bases between their ends.